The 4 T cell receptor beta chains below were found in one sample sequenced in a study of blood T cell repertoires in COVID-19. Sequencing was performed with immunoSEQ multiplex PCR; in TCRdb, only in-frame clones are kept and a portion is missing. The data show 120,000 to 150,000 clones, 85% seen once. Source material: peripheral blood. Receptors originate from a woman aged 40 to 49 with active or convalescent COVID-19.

In DNA form, the CDR3 reads TGCGCCAGCAGCTCCACGGGGGTGAGAGAGAGCATTTCTGGAAACACCATATATTTT. It specifies CASSSTGVRESISGNTIYF. The J gene is TRBJ1-3, the V gene TRBV5-1, with TRBD1 as a possible D gene (5 bases). V lost 3 bases and J 1 base, leaving 23 bases between the germline ends. Germline-derived CDR1 and CDR2 are SGHRS and YFSETQ. This CDR3 has 19 residues.

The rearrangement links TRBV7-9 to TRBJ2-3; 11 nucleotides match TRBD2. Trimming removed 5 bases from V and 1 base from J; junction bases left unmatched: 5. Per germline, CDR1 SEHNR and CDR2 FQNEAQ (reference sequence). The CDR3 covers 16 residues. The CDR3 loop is CASSARLAGRTDTQYF. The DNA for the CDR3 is TGTGCCAGCAGCGCGCGACTAGCGGGGCGCACAGATACGCAGTATTTT.

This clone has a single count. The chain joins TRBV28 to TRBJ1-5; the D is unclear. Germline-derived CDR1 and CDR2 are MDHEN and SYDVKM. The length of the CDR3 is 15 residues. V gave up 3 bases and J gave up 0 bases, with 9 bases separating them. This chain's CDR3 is CASSLAGYSNQPQHF. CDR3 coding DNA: TGTGCCAGCAGTTTGGCAGGTTATAGCAATCAGCCCCAGCATTTT.

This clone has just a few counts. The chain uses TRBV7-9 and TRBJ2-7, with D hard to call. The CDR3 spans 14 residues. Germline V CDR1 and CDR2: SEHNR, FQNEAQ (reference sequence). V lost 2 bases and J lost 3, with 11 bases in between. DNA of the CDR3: TGTGCCAGCAGCTTATCACTTGTGAACTACGAGCAGTACTTC. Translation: CASSLSLVNYEQYF.